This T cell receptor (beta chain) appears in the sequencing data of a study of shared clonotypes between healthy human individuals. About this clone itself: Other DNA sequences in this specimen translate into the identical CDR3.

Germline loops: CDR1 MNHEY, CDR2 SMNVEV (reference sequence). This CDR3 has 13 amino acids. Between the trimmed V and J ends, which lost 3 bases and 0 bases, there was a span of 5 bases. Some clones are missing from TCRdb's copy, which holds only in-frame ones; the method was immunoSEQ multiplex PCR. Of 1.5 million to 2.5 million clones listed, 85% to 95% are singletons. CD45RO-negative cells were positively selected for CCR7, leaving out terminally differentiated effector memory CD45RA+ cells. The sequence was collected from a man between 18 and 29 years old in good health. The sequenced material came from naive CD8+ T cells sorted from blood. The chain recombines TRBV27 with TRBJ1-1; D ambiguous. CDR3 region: CASSLTMNTEAFF. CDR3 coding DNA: TGTGCCAGCAGTTTGACGATGAACACTGAAGCTTTCTTT.